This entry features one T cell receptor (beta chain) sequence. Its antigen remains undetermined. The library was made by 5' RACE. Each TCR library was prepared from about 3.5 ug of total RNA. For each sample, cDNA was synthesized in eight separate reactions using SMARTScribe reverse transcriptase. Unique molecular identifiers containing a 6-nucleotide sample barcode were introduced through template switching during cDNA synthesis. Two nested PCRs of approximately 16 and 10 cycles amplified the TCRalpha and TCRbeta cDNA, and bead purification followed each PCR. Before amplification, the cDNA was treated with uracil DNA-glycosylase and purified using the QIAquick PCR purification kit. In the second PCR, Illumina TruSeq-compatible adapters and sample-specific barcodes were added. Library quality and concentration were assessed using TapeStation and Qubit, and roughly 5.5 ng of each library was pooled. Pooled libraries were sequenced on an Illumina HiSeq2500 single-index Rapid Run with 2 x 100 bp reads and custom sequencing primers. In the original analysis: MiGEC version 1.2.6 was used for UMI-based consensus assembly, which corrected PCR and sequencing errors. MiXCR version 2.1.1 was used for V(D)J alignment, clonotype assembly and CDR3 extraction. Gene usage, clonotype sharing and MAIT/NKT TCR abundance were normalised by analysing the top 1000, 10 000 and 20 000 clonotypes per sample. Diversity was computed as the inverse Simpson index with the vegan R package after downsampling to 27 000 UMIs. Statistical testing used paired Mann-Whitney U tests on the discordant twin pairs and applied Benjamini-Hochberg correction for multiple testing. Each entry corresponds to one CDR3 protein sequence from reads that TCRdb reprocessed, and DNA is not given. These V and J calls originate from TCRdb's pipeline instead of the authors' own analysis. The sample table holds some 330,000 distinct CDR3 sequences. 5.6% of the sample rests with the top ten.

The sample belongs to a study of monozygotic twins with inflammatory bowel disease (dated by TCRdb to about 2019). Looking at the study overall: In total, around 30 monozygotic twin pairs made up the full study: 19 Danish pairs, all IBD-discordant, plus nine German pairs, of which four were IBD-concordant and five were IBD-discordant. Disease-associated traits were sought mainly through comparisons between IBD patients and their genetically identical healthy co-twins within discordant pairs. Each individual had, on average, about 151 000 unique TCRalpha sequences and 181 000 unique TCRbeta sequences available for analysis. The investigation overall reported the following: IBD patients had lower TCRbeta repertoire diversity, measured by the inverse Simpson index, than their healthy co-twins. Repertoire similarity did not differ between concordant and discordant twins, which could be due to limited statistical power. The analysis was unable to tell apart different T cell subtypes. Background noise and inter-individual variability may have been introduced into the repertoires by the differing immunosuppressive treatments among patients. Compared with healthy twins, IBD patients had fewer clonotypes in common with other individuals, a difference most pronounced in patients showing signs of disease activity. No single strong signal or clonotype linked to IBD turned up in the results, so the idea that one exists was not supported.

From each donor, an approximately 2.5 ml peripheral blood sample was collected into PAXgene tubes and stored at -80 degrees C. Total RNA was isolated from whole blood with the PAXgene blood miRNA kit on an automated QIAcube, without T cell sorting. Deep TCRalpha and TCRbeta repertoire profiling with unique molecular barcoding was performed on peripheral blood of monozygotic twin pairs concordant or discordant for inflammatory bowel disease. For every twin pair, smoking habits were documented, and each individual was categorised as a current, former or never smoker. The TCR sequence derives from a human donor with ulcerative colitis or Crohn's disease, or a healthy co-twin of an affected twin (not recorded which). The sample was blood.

CDR3 reads: CSARDRDSSEQYF. The V and J genes are TRBV29-1 and TRBJ2-7; TCRdb indicates TRBD1, and absent DNA this call remains unverified. CDR1 SQVTM and CDR2 ANQGSEA were looked up in the germline V gene. Taken from cysteine to phenylalanine, the CDR3 has 13 residues. Only the protein is available.